The T cell receptor beta chain under discussion was sequenced for a study of cytotoxic CD8 clonotypes in ibrutinib-treated CLL. About the study: Patients: roughly twelve relapsed/refractory, some 16 treatment-naive, around 17 IGHV unmutated. When averaged across all of the samples, the counts came to 255,043 productive templates and about 100,000 productive rearrangements. Results showed 25 or so partial and 2 complete responses; following median approximately 69 months, 14 remained remitted, around twelve advanced. Findings and limits, study-wide: Among the clonotypes, public ones were uncommon and contracted or held stable on treatment.

This CDR3 region has 13 residues. V was pared by 2 bases and J by 5 bases, with 9 bases between. The V gene's germline CDR1 is MGHRA and CDR2 YSYEKL. Using immunoSEQ multiplex PCR, the repertoire was profiled, and TCRdb retains in-frame clones only, with some absent. The table lists approximately 320,000 clones, 67% of them singletons. Points on this clone: As yet, its antigen is unknown.

The chain has TRBV4-1 and TRBJ1-1, with D uncertain. The sample was PBMCs, taken after 36 months of ibrutinib treatment. This TCR came from a human donor with chronic lymphocytic leukemia. The CDR3 DNA reads TGCGCCAGCAGCCAATCGAGTTTTACTGAAGCTTTCTTT. This codes for CASSQSSFTEAFF.